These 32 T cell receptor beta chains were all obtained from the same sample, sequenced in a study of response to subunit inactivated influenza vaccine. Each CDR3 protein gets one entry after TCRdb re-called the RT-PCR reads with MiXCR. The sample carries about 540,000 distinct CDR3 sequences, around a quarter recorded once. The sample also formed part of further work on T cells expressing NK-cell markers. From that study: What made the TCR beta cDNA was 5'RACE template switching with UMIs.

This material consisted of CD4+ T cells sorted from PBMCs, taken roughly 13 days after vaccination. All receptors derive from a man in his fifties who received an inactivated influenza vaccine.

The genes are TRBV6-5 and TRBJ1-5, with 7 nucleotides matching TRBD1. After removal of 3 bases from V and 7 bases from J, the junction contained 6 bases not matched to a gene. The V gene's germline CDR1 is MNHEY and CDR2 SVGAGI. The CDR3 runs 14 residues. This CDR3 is CASSYGQGGQPQHF. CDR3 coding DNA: TGTGCCAGCAGTTATGGGCAGGGGGGGCAGCCCCAGCATTTT.

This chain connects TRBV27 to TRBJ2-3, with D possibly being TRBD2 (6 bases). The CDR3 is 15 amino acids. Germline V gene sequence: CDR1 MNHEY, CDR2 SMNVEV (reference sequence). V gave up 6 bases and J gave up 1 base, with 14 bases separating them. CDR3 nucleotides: TGTGCCAGCAGGCCGGGAGAGCTTGGCACAGATACGCAGTATTTT. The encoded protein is CASRPGELGTDTQYF.

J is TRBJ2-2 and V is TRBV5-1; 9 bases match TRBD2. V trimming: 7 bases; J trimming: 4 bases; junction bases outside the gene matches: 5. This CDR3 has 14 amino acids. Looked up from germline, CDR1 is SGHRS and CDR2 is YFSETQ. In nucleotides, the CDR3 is TGCGCCAGCCGAGCGGGGGGCGGCACCGGGGAGCTGTTTTTT. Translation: CASRAGGGTGELFF.

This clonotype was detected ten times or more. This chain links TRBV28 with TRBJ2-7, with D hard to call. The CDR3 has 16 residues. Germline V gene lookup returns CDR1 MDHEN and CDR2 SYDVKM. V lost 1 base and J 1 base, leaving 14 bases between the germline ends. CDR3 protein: CASSLFGNDGSYEQYF. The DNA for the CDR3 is TGTGCCAGCAGTTTATTTGGTAATGACGGTTCCTACGAGCAGTACTTC.

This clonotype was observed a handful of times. The CDR3 nucleotides read TGCAGTGCTAGTCTCGACAACTCCTACGAGCAGTACTTC. It yields the protein CSASLDNSYEQYF. V usage is TRBV20-1 and J usage is TRBJ2-7; no firm D call. CDR3 length equals 13 residues. Looked up from germline, CDR1 is DFQATT and CDR2 is SNEGSKA (reference sequence). V was clipped by 3 bases and J by 0 bases, with 9 bases between them.

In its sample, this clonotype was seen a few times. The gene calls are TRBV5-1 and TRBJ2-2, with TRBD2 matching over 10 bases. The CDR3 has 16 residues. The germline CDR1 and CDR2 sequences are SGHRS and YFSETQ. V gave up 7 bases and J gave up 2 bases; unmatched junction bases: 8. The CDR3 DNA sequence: TGCGCCAGCGCGGTGGGACTAGCGATAAACACCGGGGAGCTGTTTTTT. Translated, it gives CASAVGLAINTGELFF. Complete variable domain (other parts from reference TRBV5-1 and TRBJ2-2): KAGVTQTPRYLIKTRGQQVTLSCSPISGHRSVSWYQQTPGQGLQFLFEYFSETQRNKGNFPGRFSGRQFSNSRSEMNVSTLELGDSALYLCASAVGLAINTGELFFGEGSRLTVL.

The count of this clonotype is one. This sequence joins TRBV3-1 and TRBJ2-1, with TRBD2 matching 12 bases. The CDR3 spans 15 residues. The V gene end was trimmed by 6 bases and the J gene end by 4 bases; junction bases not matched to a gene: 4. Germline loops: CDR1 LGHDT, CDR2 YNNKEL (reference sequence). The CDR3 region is CASRRTSGKYNEQFF. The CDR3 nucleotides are TGTGCCAGCAGACGGACTAGCGGGAAATACAATGAGCAGTTCTTC.

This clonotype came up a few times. The CDR3 region is CSAGNYEQYF. The CDR3 DNA reads TGCAGTGCTGGGAACTACGAGCAGTACTTC. This chain uses TRBV20-1 with TRBJ2-7; no reliable D call. This CDR3 has 10 residues. Trimming pared 5 bases from V and 3 bases from J, leaving 5 bases between. The germline V gene has CDR1 DFQATT and CDR2 SNEGSKA (reference sequence).

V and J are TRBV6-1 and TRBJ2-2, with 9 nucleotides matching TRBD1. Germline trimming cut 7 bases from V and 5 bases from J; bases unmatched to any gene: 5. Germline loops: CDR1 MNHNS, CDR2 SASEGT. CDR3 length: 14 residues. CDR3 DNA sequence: TGTGCCAGCAAAACAGGGGGCTGGACCGGGGAGCTGTTTTTT. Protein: CASKTGGWTGELFF.

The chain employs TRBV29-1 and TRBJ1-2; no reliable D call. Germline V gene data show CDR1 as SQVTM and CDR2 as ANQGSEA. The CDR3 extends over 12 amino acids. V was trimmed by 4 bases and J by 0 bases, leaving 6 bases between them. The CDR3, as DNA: TGCAGCGTTGGACTGTCTAACTATGGCTACACCTTC. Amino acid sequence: CSVGLSNYGYTF.

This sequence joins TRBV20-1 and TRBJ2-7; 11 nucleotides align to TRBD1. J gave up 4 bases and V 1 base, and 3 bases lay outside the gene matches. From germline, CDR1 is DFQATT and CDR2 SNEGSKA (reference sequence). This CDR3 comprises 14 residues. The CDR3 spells CSARGDRGRYEQYF. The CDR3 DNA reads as TGCAGTGCTAGAGGGGACAGGGGGAGGTACGAGCAGTACTTC.

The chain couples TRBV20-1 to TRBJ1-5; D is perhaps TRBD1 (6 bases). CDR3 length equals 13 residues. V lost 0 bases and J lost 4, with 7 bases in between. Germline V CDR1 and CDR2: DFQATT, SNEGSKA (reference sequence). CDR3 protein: CSAREQGNQPQHF. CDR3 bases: TGCAGTGCTAGAGAGCAGGGGAATCAGCCCCAGCATTTT.

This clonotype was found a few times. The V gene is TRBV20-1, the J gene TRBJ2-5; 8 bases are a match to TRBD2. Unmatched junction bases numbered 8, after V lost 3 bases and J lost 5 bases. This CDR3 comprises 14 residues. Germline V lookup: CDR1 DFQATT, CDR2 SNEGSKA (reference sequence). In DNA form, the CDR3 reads TGCAGTGCTAGGACGGGACTAGGATCCGAGACCCAGTACTTC. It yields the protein CSARTGLGSETQYF.

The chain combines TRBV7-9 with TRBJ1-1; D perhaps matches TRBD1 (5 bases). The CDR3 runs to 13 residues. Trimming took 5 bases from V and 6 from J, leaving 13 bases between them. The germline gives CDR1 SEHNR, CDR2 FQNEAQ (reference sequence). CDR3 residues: CASSGQRGSEAFF. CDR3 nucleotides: TGTGCCAGCAGCGGTCAAAGGGGCTCTGAAGCTTTCTTT.

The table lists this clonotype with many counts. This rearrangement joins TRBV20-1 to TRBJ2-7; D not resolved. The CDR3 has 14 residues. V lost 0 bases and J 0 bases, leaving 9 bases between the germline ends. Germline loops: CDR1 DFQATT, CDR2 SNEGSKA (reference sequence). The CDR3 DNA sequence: TGCAGTGCTAGAGACAGTATTGACTCCTACGAGCAGTACTTC. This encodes CSARDSIDSYEQYF.

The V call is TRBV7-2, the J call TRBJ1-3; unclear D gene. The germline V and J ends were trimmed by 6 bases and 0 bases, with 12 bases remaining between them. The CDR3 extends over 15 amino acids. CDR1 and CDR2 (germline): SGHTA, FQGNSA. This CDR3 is CASRASRSSGNTIYF. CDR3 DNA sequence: TGTGCCAGCAGGGCTTCCCGGAGCTCTGGAAACACCATATATTTT.

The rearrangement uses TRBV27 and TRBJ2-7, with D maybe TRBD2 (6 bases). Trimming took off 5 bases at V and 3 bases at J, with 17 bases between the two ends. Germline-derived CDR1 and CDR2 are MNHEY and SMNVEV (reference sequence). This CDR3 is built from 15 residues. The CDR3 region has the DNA TGTGCCAGCAGTCTAACAGGAGGGCCTTACTACGAGCAGTACTTC. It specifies CASSLTGGPYYEQYF.

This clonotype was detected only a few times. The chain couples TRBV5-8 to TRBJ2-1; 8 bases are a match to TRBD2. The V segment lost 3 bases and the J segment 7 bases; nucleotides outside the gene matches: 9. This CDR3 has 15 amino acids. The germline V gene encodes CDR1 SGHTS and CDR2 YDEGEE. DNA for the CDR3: TGTGCCAGCAGCTGGCCGGGAGGGCCGAGTAATGAGCAGTTCTTC. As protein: CASSWPGGPSNEQFF.

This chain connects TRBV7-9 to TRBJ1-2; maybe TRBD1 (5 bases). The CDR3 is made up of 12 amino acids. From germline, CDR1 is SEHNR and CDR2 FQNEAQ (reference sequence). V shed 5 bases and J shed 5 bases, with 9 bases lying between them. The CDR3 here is CASSPTEYGYTF. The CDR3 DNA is TGTGCCAGCAGCCCGACAGAATATGGCTACACCTTC.

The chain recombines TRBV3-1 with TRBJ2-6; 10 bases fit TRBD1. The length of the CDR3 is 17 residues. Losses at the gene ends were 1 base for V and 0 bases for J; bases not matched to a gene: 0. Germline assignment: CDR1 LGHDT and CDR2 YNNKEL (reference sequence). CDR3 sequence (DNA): TGTGCCAGCAGCCAAGGGACAGGGGGCTCTGGGGCCAACGTCCTGACTTTC. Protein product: CASSQGTGGSGANVLTF.

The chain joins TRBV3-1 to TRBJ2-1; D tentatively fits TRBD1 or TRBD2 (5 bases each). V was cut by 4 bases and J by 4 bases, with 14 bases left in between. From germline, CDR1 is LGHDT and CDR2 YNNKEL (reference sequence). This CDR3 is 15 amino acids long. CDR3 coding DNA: TGTGCCAGCAGCCCCCGAGGGGTCGGATACAATGAGCAGTTCTTC. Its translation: CASSPRGVGYNEQFF.

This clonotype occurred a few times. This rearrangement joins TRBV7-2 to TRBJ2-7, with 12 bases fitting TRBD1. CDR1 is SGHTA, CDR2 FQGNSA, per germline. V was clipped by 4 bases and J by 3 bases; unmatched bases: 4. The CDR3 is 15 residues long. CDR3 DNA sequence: TGTGCCAGCAGCTCCTGGGACAGGGGGCTCTACGAGCAGTACTTC. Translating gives CASSSWDRGLYEQYF.

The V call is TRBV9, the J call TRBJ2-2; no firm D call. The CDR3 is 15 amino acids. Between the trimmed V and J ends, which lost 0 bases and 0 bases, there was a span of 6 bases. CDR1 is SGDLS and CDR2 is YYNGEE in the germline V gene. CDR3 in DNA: TGTGCCAGCAGCGTAGGTGGCGCGAACACCGGGGAGCTGTTTTTT. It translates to CASSVGGANTGELFF.

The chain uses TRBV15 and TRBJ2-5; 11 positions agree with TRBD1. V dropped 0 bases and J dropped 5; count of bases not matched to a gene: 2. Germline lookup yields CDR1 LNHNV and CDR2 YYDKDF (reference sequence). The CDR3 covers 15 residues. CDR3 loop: CATSRDRTGGETQYF. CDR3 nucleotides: TGTGCCACCAGCAGAGATAGGACAGGGGGCGAGACCCAGTACTTC.

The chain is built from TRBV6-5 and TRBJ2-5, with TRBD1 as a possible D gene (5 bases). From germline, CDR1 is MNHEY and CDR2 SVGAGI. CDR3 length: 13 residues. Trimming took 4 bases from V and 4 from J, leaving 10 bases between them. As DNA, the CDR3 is TGTGCCAGCAGTTCAGGGATGTTAGAGACCCAGTACTTC. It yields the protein CASSSGMLETQYF.

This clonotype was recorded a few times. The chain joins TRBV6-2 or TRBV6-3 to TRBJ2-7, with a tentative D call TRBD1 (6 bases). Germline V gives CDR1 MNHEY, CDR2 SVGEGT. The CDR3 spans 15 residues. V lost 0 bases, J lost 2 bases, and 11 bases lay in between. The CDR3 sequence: CASSYSQGLPYEQYF. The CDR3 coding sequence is TGTGCCAGCAGTTACTCGCAGGGGTTGCCCTACGAGCAGTACTTC.

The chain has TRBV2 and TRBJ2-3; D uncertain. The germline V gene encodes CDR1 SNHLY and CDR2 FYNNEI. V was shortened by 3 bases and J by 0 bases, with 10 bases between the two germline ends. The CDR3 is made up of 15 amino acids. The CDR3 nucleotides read TGTGCCAGCAGTGATAGGCCGAGGAGCACAGATACGCAGTATTTT. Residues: CASSDRPRSTDTQYF.

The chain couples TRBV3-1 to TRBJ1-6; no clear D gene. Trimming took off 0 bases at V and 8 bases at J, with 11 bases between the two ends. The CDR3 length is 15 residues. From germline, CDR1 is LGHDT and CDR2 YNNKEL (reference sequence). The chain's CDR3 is CASSQESLWHSPLHF. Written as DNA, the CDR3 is TGTGCCAGCAGCCAAGAGTCTTTATGGCATTCACCCCTCCACTTT.

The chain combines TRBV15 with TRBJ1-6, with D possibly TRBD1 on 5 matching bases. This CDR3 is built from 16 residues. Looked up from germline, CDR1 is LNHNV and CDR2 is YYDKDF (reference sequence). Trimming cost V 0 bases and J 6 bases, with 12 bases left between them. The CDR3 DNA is TGTGCCACCAGCAGAGAGGCCGGGGCGCGTAATTCACCCCTCCACTTT. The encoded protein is CATSREAGARNSPLHF.

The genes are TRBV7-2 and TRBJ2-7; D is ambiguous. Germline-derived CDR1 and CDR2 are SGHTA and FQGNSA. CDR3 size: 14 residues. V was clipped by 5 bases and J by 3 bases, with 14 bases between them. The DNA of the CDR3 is TGTGCCAGCAGCCCATCATCCGCCGGCTACGAGCAGTACTTC. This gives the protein CASSPSSAGYEQYF. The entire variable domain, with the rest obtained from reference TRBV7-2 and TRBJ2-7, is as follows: GAGVSQSPSNKVTEKGKDVELRCDPISGHTALYWYRQSLGQGLEFLIYFQGNSAPDKSGLPSDRFSAERTGGSVSTLTIQRTQQEDSAVYLCASSPSSAGYEQYFGPGTRLTVT.

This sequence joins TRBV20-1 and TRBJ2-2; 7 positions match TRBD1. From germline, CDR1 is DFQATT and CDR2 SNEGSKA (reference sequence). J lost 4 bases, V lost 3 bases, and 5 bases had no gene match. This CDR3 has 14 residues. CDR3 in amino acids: CSASYRGGTGELFF. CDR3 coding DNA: TGCAGTGCTAGCTACAGGGGCGGCACCGGGGAGCTGTTTTTT.

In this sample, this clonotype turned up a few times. CDR3 nucleotide sequence: TGTGCCAGCAGTTTAGCGCGAGGGATTATCTACGAGCAGTACTTC. Protein sequence: CASSLARGIIYEQYF. The chain links TRBV12-3 or TRBV12-4 to TRBJ2-7; D is possibly TRBD2 (5 bases). Trimming left V 0 bases short and J 3 bases short, with 12 bases between. CDR3 length: 15 residues.